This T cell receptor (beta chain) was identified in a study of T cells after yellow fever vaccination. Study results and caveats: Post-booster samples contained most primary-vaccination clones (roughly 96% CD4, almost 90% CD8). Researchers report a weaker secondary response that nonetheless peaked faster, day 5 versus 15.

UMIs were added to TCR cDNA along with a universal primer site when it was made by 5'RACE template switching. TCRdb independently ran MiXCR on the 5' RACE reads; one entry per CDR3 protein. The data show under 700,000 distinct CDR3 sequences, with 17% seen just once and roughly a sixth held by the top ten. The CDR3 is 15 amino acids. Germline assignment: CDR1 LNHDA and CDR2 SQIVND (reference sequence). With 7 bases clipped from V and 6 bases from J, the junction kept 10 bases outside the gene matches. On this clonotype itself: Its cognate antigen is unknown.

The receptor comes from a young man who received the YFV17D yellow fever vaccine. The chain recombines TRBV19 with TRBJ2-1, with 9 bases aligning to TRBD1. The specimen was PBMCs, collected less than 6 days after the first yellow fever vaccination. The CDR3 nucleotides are TGTGCCAGTATCAGGACAGGGGTGGGTTTCAATGAGCAGTTCTTC. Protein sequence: CASIRTGVGFNEQFF.